One sample yielded the 21 T cell receptor beta chains listed below, sequenced in a study of CD8 T cells in ankylosing spondylitis. Study-wide points: Blood from ankylosing spondylitis patients appeared to carry a characteristic roughly eight-variant TCR beta motif.

TCRdb re-analysed the 5' RACE reads in MiXCR, keeping a single row per CDR3 protein. The table shows more than 500,000 distinct CDR3 sequences, with roughly 5.3% occurring only once. These receptors are not linked to any known antigen. The sample was blood, either unsorted or a sorted T cell fraction (not recorded which). These receptors were obtained from a male donor with ankylosing spondylitis.

This clonotype has at least ten counts. The V call is TRBV7-2, the J call TRBJ1-1; no firm D call. The V end was cut by 6 bases, the J end by 1 base, with 9 bases between. Per the germline V gene, CDR1 is SGHTA and CDR2 is FQGNSA. This CDR3 region has 13 residues. DNA for the CDR3: TGTGCCAGCAGTTATACAGAGAACACTGAAGCTTTCTTT. As protein: CASSYTENTEAFF.

The table lists this clonotype with many counts. The chain employs TRBV20-1 and TRBJ2-7; TRBD1 aligns across 7 bases. Trimming at V came to 2 bases and at J to 2 bases, leaving 21 bases not matched to a gene. This CDR3 spans 19 amino acids. CDR1 and CDR2 from the germline V gene are DFQATT and SNEGSKA (reference sequence). The CDR3 here is CSARHRWKGAGSIPYEQYF. CDR3 in DNA: TGCAGTGCTAGACATAGATGGAAGGGGGCAGGGTCAATCCCCTACGAGCAGTACTTC.

This clonotype was seen a handful of times. This chain joins TRBV20-1 and TRBJ1-1; D perhaps matches TRBD1 (6 bases). V dropped 4 bases and J dropped 7 bases, with 10 bases sitting between them. The germline V gene encodes CDR1 DFQATT and CDR2 SNEGSKA (reference sequence). CDR3 size: 11 residues. CDR3 amino acids: CSATRTVEAFF. For the CDR3, the DNA is TGCAGTGCTACCCGGACAGTTGAAGCTTTCTTT.

This clonotype was seen ten or more times. This chain links TRBV20-1 with TRBJ1-2; no definite D call. Germline V gene sequence: CDR1 DFQATT, CDR2 SNEGSKA (reference sequence). CDR3 length: 14 residues. V was cut by 6 bases and J by 7 bases, with 21 bases left in between. CDR3 DNA sequence: TGCAGTGCCCCGGGAGTCCAAGGTGTTACTGGCTACACCTTC. It specifies CSAPGVQGVTGYTF.

The table lists this clonotype with many counts. The chain carries TRBV20-1 and TRBJ1-2; D uncertain. CDR3 size: 12 residues. Germline assignment: CDR1 DFQATT and CDR2 SNEGSKA (reference sequence). V shed 0 bases and J shed 4 bases, with 6 bases lying between them. The CDR3 protein is CSARDESYGYTF. The CDR3 bases are TGCAGTGCTAGAGACGAGTCCTATGGCTACACCTTC.

This clonotype was seen ten or more times. This sequence joins TRBV20-1 and TRBJ2-3, with 9 bases matching TRBD2. Germline V lookup: CDR1 DFQATT, CDR2 SNEGSKA (reference sequence). The J segment lost 1 base and the V segment lost 6 bases, leaving 5 bases of the junction unmatched. This CDR3 comprises 14 residues. The DNA of the CDR3 is TGCAGTGCAAATAGCGGGAGAGGCACAGATACGCAGTATTTT. Translating gives CSANSGRGTDTQYF.

This clonotype was recorded at least ten times. This chain joins TRBV29-1 and TRBJ1-4; tentatively, D is TRBD1 (5 bases). The germline V gene encodes CDR1 SQVTM and CDR2 ANQGSEA. The CDR3 totals 17 residues. V gave up 0 bases and J gave up 4 bases, with 18 bases separating them. CDR3 nucleotides: TGCAGCGTTGAAGATCCCGGGCGAAGGGACCGTAATGAAAAACTGTTTTTT. Its protein product is CSVEDPGRRDRNEKLFF. Supplemented by reference TRBV29-1 and TRBJ1-4, the full variable domain reads SAVISQKPSRDICQRGTSLTIQCQVDSQVTMMFWYRQQPGQSLTLIATANQGSEATYESGFVIDKFPISRPNLTFSTLTVSNMSPEDSSIYLCSVEDPGRRDRNEKLFFGSGTQLSVL.

The chain has TRBV28 and TRBJ2-3; 8 bases align to TRBD2. From germline, CDR1 is MDHEN and CDR2 SYDVKM. The CDR3 extends over 18 amino acids. V lost 2 bases, J lost 5 bases, and 15 bases stayed unmatched. DNA for the CDR3: TGTGCCAGCAGTTTAATTTCGCGGGGGGACGGAGGAGTAGATACGCAGTATTTT. Translation gives CASSLISRGDGGVDTQYF.

This clonotype was observed many times. CDR3 amino acids: CSARGGYTEAFF. As DNA, the CDR3 is TGCAGTGCTAGAGGGGGGTACACTGAAGCTTTCTTT. The rearrangement joins TRBV20-1 to TRBJ1-1, with D tentatively TRBD1 (5 bases). The V end lost 1 base, the J end lost 3 bases, and 6 bases lay between the germline ends. The CDR3 is made up of 12 amino acids. Germline V gene data show CDR1 as DFQATT and CDR2 as SNEGSKA (reference sequence).

As for this clonotype: A junction boundary mismatches the germline segment, possibly from a read error. J is TRBJ1-4 and V is TRBV20-1; D unclear. Per the germline V gene, CDR1 is DFQATT and CDR2 is SNEGSKA (reference sequence). CDR3 length: 14 amino acids. The CDR3 DNA sequence: TGCAGTGCTACGACTGGGTCGGTGGGTGAAAAACTGATTTTT. This gives the protein CSATTGSVGEKLIF.

The J gene is TRBJ1-2, the V gene TRBV7-9; D is unresolved. Germline-derived CDR1 and CDR2 are SEHNR and FQNEAQ (reference sequence). CDR3 size: 15 residues. The ends were cut back, 1 base at V and 8 bases at J, with 17 bases in the middle. CDR3: CASSLGGSSMGGYTF. DNA of the CDR3: TGTGCCAGCAGCTTAGGAGGAAGTAGTATGGGCGGCTACACCTTC. Full variable domain (missing parts from reference TRBV7-9 and TRBJ1-2): DTGVSQNPRHKITKRGQNVTFRCDPISEHNRLYWYRQTLGQGPEFLTYFQNEAQLEKSRLLSDRFSAERPKGSFSTLEIQRTEQGDSAMYLCASSLGGSSMGGYTFGSGTRLTVV.

At least ten counts were recorded for this clonotype. The rearrangement joins TRBV28 to TRBJ2-1; unclear D gene. The CDR3 loop spans 15 amino acids. CDR1 is MDHEN, CDR2 SYDVKM, per germline. The germline V and J ends were trimmed by 3 bases and 10 bases, with 19 bases remaining between them. CDR3 in DNA: TGTGCCAGCAGTTTTCCGTCTAAAGGATACGTAGAGCAGTTCTTC. Encoded protein: CASSFPSKGYVEQFF.

This chain connects TRBV6-1 to TRBJ2-1; 13 positions match TRBD2. Unmatched junction bases numbered 7, after V lost 5 bases and J lost 6 bases. The CDR3 spans 16 residues. Germline CDR1 reads MNHNS; CDR2 reads SASEGT. CDR3 amino acids: CASSRTSGRAANEQFF. The CDR3 DNA is TGTGCCAGCAGTCGAACTAGCGGGAGGGCTGCCAATGAGCAGTTCTTC.

This clonotype has a count of ten or more. V gene TRBV5-1 combines with J gene TRBJ2-3; possible D gene TRBD2, 5 bases. CDR1 is SGHRS and CDR2 is YFSETQ in the germline V gene. The V and J ends lost 0 bases and 2 bases respectively, with 10 bases between them. The CDR3 runs 15 residues. The CDR3 reads CASSLGSGNTDTQYF. For the CDR3, the DNA is TGCGCCAGCAGCTTGGGCTCGGGGAACACAGATACGCAGTATTTT. Together with reference TRBV5-1 and TRBJ2-3, the CDR3 gives the full variable domain: KAGVTQTPRYLIKTRGQQVTLSCSPISGHRSVSWYQQTPGQGLQFLFEYFSETQRNKGNFPGRFSGRQFSNSRSEMNVSTLELGDSALYLCASSLGSGNTDTQYFGPGTRLTVL.

This clonotype showed up many times. The V and J genes are TRBV4-3 and TRBJ2-4; D is ambiguous. Germline CDR1 is LGHNA and CDR2 is YSLEER. The CDR3 totals 13 residues. The germline V and J ends were trimmed by 0 bases and 8 bases, with 8 bases remaining between them. CDR3 nucleotides: TGCGCCAGCAGCCAAGATACTCGGTACATTCAGTACTTC. It yields the protein CASSQDTRYIQYF.

This clonotype was counted ten times or more. The chain links TRBV2 to TRBJ2-7; no firm D call. In germline, CDR1 is SNHLY, CDR2 FYNNEI. Trimming took off 6 bases at V and 2 bases at J, with 17 bases between the two ends. This CDR3 has 15 residues. The CDR3 DNA follows: TGTGCCAGCAGCCGCCTTGGAGACAACCCCTACGAGCAGTACTTC. This gives the protein CASSRLGDNPYEQYF. Full variable domain (missing parts from reference TRBV2 and TRBJ2-7): EPEVTQTPSHQVTQMGQEVILRCVPISNHLYFYWYRQILGQKVEFLVSFYNNEISEKSEIFDDQFSVERPDGSNFTLKIRSTKLEDSAMYFCASSRLGDNPYEQYFGPGTRLTVT.

Many counts were recorded for this clonotype. V usage is TRBV4-3 and J usage is TRBJ1-1; 7 nucleotides match TRBD1. CDR1 is LGHNA, CDR2 YSLEER, per germline. With V trimmed by 0 bases and J by 3 bases, 4 bases remained unmatched. The CDR3 has 15 amino acids. This CDR3 is CASSQEGRGYTEAFF. CDR3 nucleotide sequence: TGCGCCAGCAGCCAAGAGGGCAGGGGGTACACTGAAGCTTTCTTT.

This clonotype has a count of ten or more. This chain connects TRBV29-1 to TRBJ2-7, with TRBD1 identical over 10 bases. Germline CDR1 is SQVTM and CDR2 is ANQGSEA. The CDR3 spans 11 residues. V was clipped by 7 bases and J by 12 bases; unmatched bases: 9. The CDR3: CSARTGGGWYF. In nucleotides, the CDR3 is TGCAGCGCTCGGACAGGGGGAGGGTGGTACTTC.

This clonotype was counted ten times or more. The V call is TRBV4-2, the J call TRBJ1-5, with D possibly being TRBD1 (6 bases). V lost 0 bases and J lost 3, with 21 bases in between. Germline CDR1 reads LGHNA; CDR2 reads YNFKEQ. The CDR3 length is 19 residues. The CDR3, as DNA: TGTGCCAGCAGCCAAGACCAAGATTGGGGGGGGCATGCCAATCAGCCCCAGCATTTT. This encodes CASSQDQDWGGHANQPQHF.

This clonotype was counted a few times. V and J are TRBV7-8 and TRBJ2-7, with D perhaps matching TRBD1 or TRBD2 (5 bases each). The CDR3 spans 15 residues. Germline CDR1 and CDR2: SGHVS and FQNEAQ. With 3 bases removed from V and 3 bases from J, the gap between germline ends came to 15 bases. Here the CDR3 reads CASSLSSRDGYEQYF. As DNA, the CDR3 is TGTGCCAGCAGCTTGAGTTCTCGGGACGGCTACGAGCAGTACTTC.

This clonotype was seen many times. The V and J genes are TRBV6-5 and TRBJ2-1; D is uncertain. The germline CDR1 and CDR2 sequences are MNHEY and SVGAGI. The CDR3 covers 17 residues. V lost 1 base and J 5 bases, leaving 18 bases between the germline ends. The CDR3 sequence is CASSYFDGPLTNNEQFF. Here the CDR3 DNA reads TGTGCCAGCAGTTACTTCGACGGGCCCCTGACGAACAATGAGCAGTTCTTC.